The present T cell receptor beta chain was sequenced within a study of CD8+ T cells in alopecia areata. The authors extracted RNA and reverse transcribed it into cDNA as the sequencing template. The assay was immunoSEQ multiplex PCR, and TCRdb's table has in-frame clones only and misses some. Here the sample spans about 200,000 clones, approximately 53% being singletons. Using a FACSAria, the CD4+ and CD8+ T cells were sorted from the PBMCs. This clone has only a few counts. Its antigen remains unknown. This CDR3 has 11 amino acids. Germline lookup yields CDR1 SGHTA and CDR2 FQGNSA. V lost 0 bases to trimming and J lost 8 bases, with 4 bases between them. General study results and limits: Normal-skin resident alphabeta T cells also appear among scalp sample sequences. Lesional tissue from the scalp (especially in alopecia totalis/universalis) showed higher clonality than normal scalp. Mouse data revealed clearer TCR sharing than patient data did, a gap possibly tied to HLA.

The source of this sequence is a human donor in good health. Source material: CD8+ T cells sorted from blood. V is TRBV7-2 and J is TRBJ1-1; D unclear. Here the CDR3 DNA reads TGTGCCAGCAGCTTAGCTTGGGAAGCTTTCTTT. Residues: CASSLAWEAFF.